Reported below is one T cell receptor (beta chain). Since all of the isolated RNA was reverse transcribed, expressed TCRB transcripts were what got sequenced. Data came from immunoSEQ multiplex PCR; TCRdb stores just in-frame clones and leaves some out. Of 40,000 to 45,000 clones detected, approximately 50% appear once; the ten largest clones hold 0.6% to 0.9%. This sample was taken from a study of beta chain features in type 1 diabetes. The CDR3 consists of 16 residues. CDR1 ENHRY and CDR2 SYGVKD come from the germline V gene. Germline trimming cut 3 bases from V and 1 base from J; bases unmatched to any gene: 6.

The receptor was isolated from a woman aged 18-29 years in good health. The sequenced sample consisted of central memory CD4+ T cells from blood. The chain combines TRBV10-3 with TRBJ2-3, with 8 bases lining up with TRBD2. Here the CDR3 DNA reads TGTGCCATCAGTGACGGGACTAGGCCCGGCACAGATACGCAGTATTTT. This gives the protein CAISDGTRPGTDTQYF.